The T cell receptor beta chain described here comes from a study of T cell responses to AZD1222 COVID-19 vaccine. This clone was recorded only once. Its target is unknown. The CDR3 totals 12 residues. CDR1 is LNHDA and CDR2 is SQIVND in the germline V gene (reference sequence). Trimming stripped 5 bases from V and 3 bases from J, with 7 bases between. Data came from immunoSEQ multiplex PCR; TCRdb stores just in-frame clones and leaves some out. This table holds about 110,000 clones, about 90% found once. Study-wide points: Spike was spanned by vaccine-associated CD4 TCRs, with dominance at 160-218 and 743-854. At study baseline, merely more than 5 AZD1222 recipients were seropositive.

The source is an adult in good health. The sample consisted of peripheral blood, taken on day 0 of AZD1222 vaccination. The V and J genes are TRBV19 and TRBJ1-1; D unresolved. The CDR3 DNA is TGTGCCAGTAGTCCCAGATACACTGAAGCTTTCTTT. Translation: CASSPRYTEAFF.